The T cell receptor (beta chain) under discussion was sequenced for a study of CD4 T cells in relation to SARS-CoV-2 and coronaviruses. The overall study: TCR beta CDR3s were sequenced after roughly eleven-day antigen culture of PBMCs.

Germline V gene lookup returns CDR1 SGHTA and CDR2 FQGTGA. The CDR3 length is 19 residues. Losses at the gene ends were 4 bases for V and 0 bases for J; bases not matched to a gene: 10. Unexposed donor CD4+ T cells date from 2011-2018, before the COVID-19 pandemic. CD4+ T cells were isolated from the cells after around 11 days of culture. This clone was seen a single time. The antigen remains undetermined. Study observations and caveats: Roughly 65% of donors had memory CD4+ clonotypes crossrecognizing SARS-CoV-2 and common cold coronavirus spike.

Generated by immunoSEQ multiplex PCR, the TCRdb table keeps only in-frame clones and is missing some. The profile covers roughly 16,000 clones, with about 80% appearing a single time and 15% to 19% taken by the ten largest. The chain has TRBV7-3 and TRBJ2-1, with 12 bases aligning to TRBD2. Sequencing was carried out using CD4+ T cells from PBMCs, cultured in vitro. The clonotype originates from a human donor in good health. The DNA of the CDR3 is TGTGCCAGCAGCTCTACGGGACTAGCGGGTTTGAGCTCCTACAATGAGCAGTTCTTC. Its translation: CASSSTGLAGLSSYNEQFF.